This T cell receptor (beta chain) comes out of a study of T cell repertoires in cytomegalovirus infection. Overall study context: Selection of CMV epitopes for the study included recently identified HLA-C-restricted and well-studied HLA-B-restricted ones. Study-level findings and limits: Clonotypes of TCR beta that were HLA-C-restricted and CMV-specific dominated the ex vivo response. Of the TCR beta families, the public ones yielded a cumulative frequency that identified carriers of CMV plus the relevant HLA.

Each CDR3 protein is one row after TCRdb ran MiXCR on the reads. The profile shows some 350,000 distinct CDR3 sequences, about 32% of them singletons. Turning to this clonotype: Its antigen is still unknown.

This sequence was found in a human donor in good health (CMV status not recorded). Some clones in this sample may be carry-over from other donors' samples. This material consisted of cultured PBMCs, taken from culture after CMV antigen stimulation.

CDR3 nucleotides: TGTGCCAGCAGCCCCCGGACTAGCCAAGAGACCCAGTACTTC. Translated: CASSPRTSQETQYF. This chain links TRBV11-2 with TRBJ2-5, with 7 bases matching TRBD2. V was clipped by 5 bases and J by 1 base; unmatched bases: 4. CDR3 length: 14 amino acids. CDR1 and CDR2 from the germline V gene are SGHAT and FQNNGV.